These T cell receptor beta chains were read from a single sample in a study of blood T cell repertoires in COVID-19. Only in-frame clones appear in the TCRdb table, and some are missing; sequencing was by immunoSEQ multiplex PCR. The sample shows some 400,000 clones, 90% of them seen only once. What was sequenced was peripheral blood. These receptors all come from a man aged 18 to 29 with active or convalescent COVID-19. Both conserved end residues are part of each CDR3. The D gene is left open where the match is weak. Only part of the rows carry a size: once, few, many, or a class if the clone is expanded.

v_call	clone_size	d_call	j_call	cdr3_aa	cdr3_nt
TRBV29-1	NA	TRBD2	TRBJ2-5	CSVERGAPETQYF	TGCAGCGTTGAGCGGGGGGCTCCGGAGACCCAGTACTTC
TRBV7-8	NA	NA	TRBJ2-5	CASPGSGAQETQYF	TGTGCCAGCCCGGGCAGCGGAGCACAAGAGACCCAGTACTTC
TRBV2	NA	NA	TRBJ1-1	CASGDSWSKTEAFF	TGTGCCAGCGGAGACTCTTGGTCCAAAACTGAAGCTTTCTTT
TRBV28	NA	NA	TRBJ1-5	CASSPGHLSNQPQHF	TGTGCCAGCAGTCCGGGACACCTTTCCAATCAGCCCCAGCATTTT
TRBV7-9	NA	NA	TRBJ2-7	CASSFSGQSYEQYF	TGTGCCAGCAGCTTCTCAGGGCAATCCTACGAGCAGTACTTC
TRBV19	NA	TRBD1	TRBJ2-7	CASSPDRRYEQYF	TGTGCCAGTAGCCCGGACAGGCGCTACGAGCAGTACTTC
TRBV7-3	NA	NA	TRBJ2-5	CASSQTGGKQETQYF	TGTGCCAGCAGTCAAACAGGCGGCAAGCAAGAGACCCAGTACTTC
TRBV14	NA	TRBD2	TRBJ2-3	CASSLGLAVSTDTQYF	TGTGCCAGCAGCCTGGGACTAGCGGTTAGCACAGATACGCAGTATTTT
TRBV6-5	NA	NA	TRBJ2-3	CASSYSGRNTDTQYF	TGTGCCAGCAGTTACTCCGGCAGGAACACAGATACGCAGTATTTT
TRBV6-2/TRBV6-3	NA	NA	TRBJ1-2	CASSYPTNYGYTF	TGTGCCAGCAGTTACCCAACTAACTATGGCTACACCTTC
TRBV7-2	few	TRBD1	TRBJ1-5	CASSPRTGLIGNQPQHF	TGTGCCAGCAGCCCCCGGACAGGGCTTATTGGCAATCAGCCCCAGCATTTT
TRBV28	NA	NA	TRBJ2-2	CASAYGGAGTGELFF	TGTGCCAGCGCCTACGGGGGAGCGGGCACCGGGGAGCTGTTTTTT
TRBV4-1	NA	NA	TRBJ2-2	CASSQVQSNTGELFF	TGCGCCAGCAGCCAAGTTCAATCGAACACCGGGGAGCTGTTTTTT
TRBV29-1	NA	NA	TRBJ1-1	CSVEEMGRADTEAFF	TGCAGCGTTGAGGAAATGGGGAGGGCAGACACTGAAGCTTTCTTT
TRBV7-3	NA	TRBD2	TRBJ2-1	CASSLLAGAYNEQFF	TGTGCCAGCAGCTTGCTAGCGGGAGCGTACAATGAGCAGTTCTTC
TRBV7-3	NA	NA	TRBJ1-1	CASSQNWNTEAFF	TGTGCCAGCAGCCAAAACTGGAACACTGAAGCTTTCTTT
TRBV5-6	NA	NA	TRBJ2-1	CASSSGGTGRYNEQFF	TGTGCCAGCAGCTCTGGGGGCACGGGAAGGTACAATGAGCAGTTCTTC
TRBV28	NA	TRBD1	TRBJ1-2	CASSPRVPGGGGYTF	TGTGCCAGCAGTCCTCGAGTCCCAGGGGGCGGCGGCTACACCTTC
TRBV27	NA	TRBD1	TRBJ1-6	CASSRQGYNSPLHF	TGTGCCAGCAGTAGACAGGGCTATAATTCACCCCTCCACTTT
TRBV11-3	NA	NA	TRBJ1-6	CASSLTTGNSPLHF	TGTGCCAGCAGCTTGACGACAGGAAATTCACCCCTCCACTTT
TRBV12-3/TRBV12-4	NA	TRBD1	TRBJ1-2	CASSGTGDTGYTF	TGTGCCAGCAGCGGGACAGGGGATACCGGCTACACCTTC
TRBV19	NA	NA	TRBJ1-1	CASSTQTGRGAFF	TGTGCCAGTAGTACCCAGACAGGCAGGGGAGCTTTCTTT
TRBV19	NA	NA	TRBJ1-2	CASSIDPGSYGYTF	TGTGCCAGTAGTATAGATCCAGGGTCCTATGGCTACACCTTC
TRBV10-3	NA	NA	TRBJ2-1	CAISAGGEQFF	TGTGCCATCAGTGCCGGGGGTGAGCAGTTCTTC
TRBV18	NA	NA	TRBJ1-1	CASSPGQSTEAFF	TGTGCCAGCTCACCTGGACAGTCCACTGAAGCTTTCTTT
TRBV19	NA	NA	TRBJ1-1	CASKGRGYRAFF	TGTGCCAGTAAGGGTCGGGGGTATAGAGCTTTCTTT
TRBV27	NA	TRBD1	TRBJ2-1	CASRLDRGSSYNEQFF	TGTGCCAGCAGACTAGACAGGGGGAGCTCCTACAATGAGCAGTTCTTC
TRBV5-4	NA	TRBD1	TRBJ1-2	CASSTKLTGGYTF	TGTGCCAGCAGCACTAAGCTGACAGGGGGCTACACCTTC
TRBV5-3	NA	TRBD1	TRBJ1-2	CARSSPRPGTGSGYTF	TGTGCCAGAAGCTCACCCCGTCCCGGGACAGGGAGCGGCTACACCTTC
TRBV15	once	TRBD1	TRBJ1-4	CATSRTDRALFF	TGTGCCACCAGCAGAACGGACAGGGCACTGTTTTTT
TRBV27	NA	NA	TRBJ1-2	CASSLGQNYGYTF	TGTGCCAGCAGTTTGGGCCAGAACTATGGCTACACCTTC
TRBV16	NA	NA	TRBJ2-3	CASTPIPQDTQYF	TGTGCCAGCACCCCAATCCCCCAAGATACGCAGTATTTT
TRBV4-3	NA	NA	TRBJ1-1	CASSEGTPRNTEAFF	TGCGCCAGCAGCGAAGGGACTCCGCGGAACACTGAAGCTTTCTTT
TRBV9	once	TRBD2	TRBJ2-1	CASSVGSSGRNSEQFF	TGTGCCAGCAGCGTAGGGTCCAGCGGGAGAAACAGTGAGCAGTTCTTC
TRBV7-3	NA	NA	TRBJ1-1	CASSLIEGGGAFF	TGTGCCAGCAGCTTAATAGAGGGAGGAGGAGCTTTCTTT
TRBV9	NA	NA	TRBJ1-1	CASSLTVNTEAFF	TGTGCCAGCAGCTTGACAGTGAACACTGAAGCTTTCTTT
TRBV5-4	NA	NA	TRBJ2-5	CASSLPGIQETQYF	TGTGCCAGCAGCTTGCCAGGGATTCAAGAGACCCAGTACTTC